The source of this T cell receptor beta chain is a study of cytomegalovirus exposure and HLA in healthy donors. Turning to the study itself: In an early release, HLA-typed donors contributed 80 million to 95 million unique TCR sequences. General observations from the study: A previous analysis found most TCR beta V segments productive roughly 87% or roughly 30% of the time.

Germline values: CDR1 MGHDK, CDR2 SYGVNS. The CDR3 is 16 residues long. V lost 2 bases to trimming and J lost 0 bases, with 11 bases between them. Details on this clone: What it binds is unknown.

A multiplex PCR was run with 60 Vbeta primers and 13 Jbeta primers. In the original workflow: Roughly 11 million of the 80 million or so unique TCR beta chains counted in a later analysis were shared. Some clones are missing from TCRdb's copy, which holds only in-frame ones; the method was immunoSEQ multiplex PCR. V, J and clone size were drawn from that table, and D and trimming were deduced from the DNA. The data hold roughly 120,000 clones, with 84% observed a single time. This sequence joins TRBV25-1 and TRBJ1-3; D not resolved. Sequenced sample: PBMCs. The receptor comes from a woman in her late teens or twenties in good health and CMV-seropositive. In DNA, the CDR3 is TGTGCCAGCAGTGAACCACGGGGTATCTCTGGAAACACCATATATTTT. Protein: CASSEPRGISGNTIYF.